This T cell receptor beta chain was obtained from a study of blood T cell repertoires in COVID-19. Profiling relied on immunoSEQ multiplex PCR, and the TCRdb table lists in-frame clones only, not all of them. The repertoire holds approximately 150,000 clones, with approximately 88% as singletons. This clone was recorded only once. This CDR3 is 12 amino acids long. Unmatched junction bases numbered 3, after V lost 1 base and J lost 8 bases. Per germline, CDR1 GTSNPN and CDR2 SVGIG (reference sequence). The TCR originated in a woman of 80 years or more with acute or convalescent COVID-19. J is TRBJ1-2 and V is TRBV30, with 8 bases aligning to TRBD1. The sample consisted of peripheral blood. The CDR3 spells CAWSAGTGGYTF. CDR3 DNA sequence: TGTGCCTGGAGTGCCGGGACAGGCGGCTACACCTTC.